The source of this T cell receptor (beta chain) is a study of T cell repertoires in cytomegalovirus infection. The overall study: Shared public TCR beta signatures pointed to both CMV infection and a matching HLA type.

TCRdb passed the reads through MiXCR, listing each CDR3 protein once. Of 340,000 or so distinct CDR3 sequences in the sample, 20% to 30% were seen once. The V end lost 0 bases, the J end lost 0 bases, and 5 bases lay between the germline ends. Germline V gives CDR1 MGHRA, CDR2 YSYEKL. CDR3 length: 14 residues. This clonotype has more than one count but fewer than ten. Its target is unknown. The starting material was cultured PBMCs, obtained from culture after CMV antigen stimulation. This TCR derives from a human donor in good health (CMV status not recorded). Some clones in this sample may be carry-over from other donors' samples. The chain links TRBV4-1 to TRBJ1-2, with D hard to call. The DNA for the CDR3 is TGCGCCAGCAGCCAAGATCCCACTAACTATGGCTACACCTTC. It translates to CASSQDPTNYGYTF.